This T cell receptor (beta chain) came from a study of blood T cell repertoires in COVID-19. Produced via immunoSEQ multiplex PCR; TCRdb's table is partial and in-frame only. The sample lists a few hundred thousand clones; about 91% were seen once. Per the germline V gene, CDR1 is MGHRA and CDR2 is YSYEKL. The CDR3 consists of 14 residues. The V gene end was trimmed by 4 bases and the J gene end by 4 bases; junction bases not matched to a gene: 3. This chain uses TRBV4-1 with TRBJ1-2, with TRBD1 matching over 10 bases. What was sequenced was peripheral blood. The sequence was obtained from a woman in her forties or fifties with COVID-19, enrolled during active disease. The CDR3 region is CASSRDRGFYGYTF. CDR3 coding DNA: TGCGCCAGCAGCCGGGACAGGGGATTCTATGGCTACACCTTC.